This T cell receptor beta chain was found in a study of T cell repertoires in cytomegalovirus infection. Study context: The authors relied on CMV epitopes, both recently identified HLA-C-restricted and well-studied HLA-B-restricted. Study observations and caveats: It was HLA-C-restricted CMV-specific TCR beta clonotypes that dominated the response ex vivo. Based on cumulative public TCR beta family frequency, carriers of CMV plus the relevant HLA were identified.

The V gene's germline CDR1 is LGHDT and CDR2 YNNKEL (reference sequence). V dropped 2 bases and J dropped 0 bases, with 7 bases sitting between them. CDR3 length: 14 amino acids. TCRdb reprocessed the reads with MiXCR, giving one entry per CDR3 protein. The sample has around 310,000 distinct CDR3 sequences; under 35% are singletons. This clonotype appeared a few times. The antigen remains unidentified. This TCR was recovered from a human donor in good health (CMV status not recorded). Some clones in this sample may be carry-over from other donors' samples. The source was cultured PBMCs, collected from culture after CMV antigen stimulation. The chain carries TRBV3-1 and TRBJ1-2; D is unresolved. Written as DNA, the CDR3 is TGTGCCAGCAGCCAAACGGCGGCTAACTATGGCTACACCTTC. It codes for CASSQTAANYGYTF.